This T cell receptor (beta chain) was obtained from a study of T cells expressing NK-cell markers. Germline CDR1 MNHNS, CDR2 SASEGT. CDR3 size: 15 residues. Reanalyzing the 5' RACE reads, TCRdb keeps one entry per CDR3 protein, without DNA. The listing contains about 160,000 distinct CDR3 sequences. The sequence derives from a man between 18 and 69 years old in good health. The chain is built from TRBV6-1 and TRBJ1-5; absent DNA, TCRdb's TRBD1 call cannot be checked. The sequencing sample was made of blood T cells: a sorted CD56 or NKG2C T cell subset, CD4+ or CD8+ T cells, or bulk PBMC T cells (not recorded which). CDR3 residues: CASSGLTGEGQPQHF.